This TCR beta chain derives from a study of blood T cell repertoires in COVID-19. In the original analysis: Amplification with reference gene primers provided the estimates of nucleated cell counts. Produced via immunoSEQ multiplex PCR; TCRdb's table is partial and in-frame only. The D gene and trimming were derived from the DNA, and the V and J assignments and clone size from that table. Of some 110,000 clones in the sample, about four fifths were seen once. The CDR3 length is 14 residues. V lost 2 bases and J lost 4, with 10 bases in between. Germline-derived CDR1 and CDR2 are MDHEN and SYDVKM. This TCR was recovered from a woman aged 70-85 years with acute or convalescent COVID-19. The sequencing sample was made of peripheral blood. The chain couples TRBV28 to TRBJ2-3, with a possible D match to TRBD2 (6 bases). CDR3 loop: CASSLTGAADTQYF. In nucleotides, the CDR3 is TGTGCCAGCAGTTTAACGGGAGCGGCAGATACGCAGTATTTT.